Each of the 21 T cell receptor beta chains below was sequenced from the same sample in a study of early T cells in non-severe SARS-CoV-2 infection. Each CDR3 protein is one row after TCRdb ran MiXCR on the 5' RACE reads. This sample has tens of thousands of distinct CDR3 sequences, with approximately 10% found just once. The specimen sequenced was whole blood. The receptors here all came from an adult who was a healthcare worker with PCR-confirmed SARS-CoV-2 infection or an uninfected control (not recorded which).

The chain combines TRBV24-1 with TRBJ1-2; perhaps TRBD1 as D (6 bases). In germline, CDR1 is KGHDR, CDR2 SFDVKD. CDR3 length equals 12 residues. Between the trimmed V and J ends, which lost 8 bases and 6 bases, there was a span of 12 bases. DNA of the CDR3: TGTGCCACCAAGCTCGGGGGGCATGGCTACACCTTC. Translation: CATKLGGHGYTF.

The V call is TRBV4-3, the J call TRBJ2-7, with D possibly being TRBD1 (6 bases). V gave up 4 bases and J gave up 0 bases, with 13 bases separating them. Germline assignment: CDR1 LGHNA and CDR2 YSLEER. The CDR3 is 15 amino acids. The CDR3 nucleotides read TGCGCCAGCAGCCGAGATGGGGGCGGCTCCTACGAGCAGTACTTC. This sequence encodes CASSRDGGGSYEQYF.

This rearrangement joins TRBV3-1 to TRBJ1-1, with D hard to call. Germline V gene data show CDR1 as LGHDT and CDR2 as YNNKEL (reference sequence). CDR3 size: 15 residues. V was pared by 4 bases and J by 3 bases, with 15 bases between. The CDR3 nucleotides are TGTGCCAGCAGCCCCCCTTTGGCCAGGCACACTGAAGCTTTCTTT. Residues: CASSPPLARHTEAFF.

A few counts support this clonotype. The rearrangement uses TRBV20-1 and TRBJ1-1, with unresolved D. Germline assignment: CDR1 DFQATT and CDR2 SNEGSKA (reference sequence). Trimming removed 2 bases at V and 0 bases at J, with 13 bases between. The length of the CDR3 is 15 residues. CDR3 coding DNA: TGCAGTGCTAGATCACAAATAGGCATGAACACTGAAGCTTTCTTT. It yields the protein CSARSQIGMNTEAFF.

The gene calls are TRBV19 and TRBJ2-1, with TRBD2 as a possible D gene (6 bases). The CDR3 totals 13 residues. CDR1 and CDR2 (germline): LNHDA, SQIVND (reference sequence). The germline V and J ends were trimmed by 5 bases and 4 bases, with 9 bases remaining between them. The CDR3 DNA sequence: TGTGCCAGTAGTGCCGCGGGATACAATGAGCAGTTCTTC. Protein product: CASSAAGYNEQFF.

This clonotype has a handful of counts. The chain employs TRBV10-1 and TRBJ2-1; D unclear. CDR3 size: 13 residues. V lost 4 bases, J lost 4 bases, and 8 bases lay in between. In germline, CDR1 is WNHNN, CDR2 SYGVQD (reference sequence). As DNA, the CDR3 is TGCGCCAGCAGTGCCCAGAGATACAATGAGCAGTTCTTC. Its protein product is CASSAQRYNEQFF.

At least ten counts were recorded for this clonotype. In DNA, the CDR3 is TGTGCCAGCAGTCTAGACAGGGGCCAAGAGACCCAGTACTTC. The encoded protein is CASSLDRGQETQYF. This chain joins TRBV27 and TRBJ2-5, with 8 positions matching TRBD1. Losses at the gene ends were 5 bases for V and 1 base for J; bases not matched to a gene: 3. The CDR3 runs 14 residues. Per the germline V gene, CDR1 is MNHEY and CDR2 is SMNVEV (reference sequence).

This clonotype has more than one count but fewer than ten. V and J are TRBV28 and TRBJ2-1, with TRBD2 identical over 9 bases. J lost 7 bases, V lost 3 bases, and 10 bases had no gene match. Germline V gene lookup returns CDR1 MDHEN and CDR2 SYDVKM. The length of the CDR3 is 16 residues. The CDR3 reads CASSLLSLAGPNEQFF. The CDR3 nucleotides are TGTGCCAGCAGTTTGCTCAGCCTAGCGGGACCGAATGAGCAGTTCTTC.

The table lists this clonotype with a few counts. V usage is TRBV30 and J usage is TRBJ1-3; D is undetermined. V was pared by 5 bases and J by 0 bases, with 11 bases between. This CDR3 has 14 residues. Germline V gene sequence: CDR1 GTSNPN, CDR2 SVGIG (reference sequence). The CDR3 DNA is TGTGCCTGGGAGAGAGGACTCTCTGGAAACACCATATATTTT. It encodes CAWERGLSGNTIYF.

This clonotype was picked up a small number of times. The rearrangement joins TRBV6-6 to TRBJ1-4, with a tentative D call TRBD1 (6 bases). In germline, CDR1 is MNHNY, CDR2 SVGAGI (reference sequence). The V gene lost 6 bases and the J gene lost 8 bases, with 10 bases spanning the gap. This CDR3 spans 12 amino acids. CDR3 residues: CASRGGSEKLFF. CDR3 nucleotide sequence: TGTGCCAGCAGAGGGGGGAGCGAAAAACTGTTTTTT.

The table lists this clonotype with a few counts. The CDR3 sequence is CASSQDLFGQTRRTGELFF. The CDR3 bases are TGCGCCAGCAGCCAAGATCTTTTTGGGCAGACGAGGCGAACCGGGGAGCTGTTTTTT. The chain links TRBV4-3 to TRBJ2-2; the D is unclear. V dropped 0 bases and J dropped 5 bases, with 22 bases sitting between them. Per germline, CDR1 LGHNA and CDR2 YSLEER. The CDR3 contains 19 residues.

This clonotype has more than one count but fewer than ten. The chain uses TRBV18 and TRBJ2-7; the D gene is possibly TRBD2 (5 bases). This CDR3 is 11 amino acids long. Trimming took off 3 bases at V and 12 bases at J, with 12 bases between the two ends. Germline loops: CDR1 KGHSH, CDR2 LQKENI. The CDR3 region is CASSPRGKGYF. In nucleotides, the CDR3 is TGTGCCAGCTCACCTCGGGGTAAGGGGTACTTC. Full variable domain (missing parts from reference TRBV18 and TRBJ2-7): NAGVMQNPRHLVRRRGQEARLRCSPMKGHSHVYWYRQLPEEGLKFMVYLQKENIIDESGMPKERFSAEFPKEGPSILRIQQVVRGDSAAYFCASSPRGKGYFGPGTRLTVT.

The J gene is TRBJ1-5, the V gene TRBV20-1; unclear D gene. This CDR3 spans 12 amino acids. CDR1 and CDR2 from the germline V gene are DFQATT and SNEGSKA (reference sequence). Trimming shortened V by 6 bases and J by 5 bases, and 11 bases separated the two germline ends. The CDR3 DNA reads as TGCAGTGCCGCGGGGAGCGATCAGCCCCAGCATTTT. This gives the protein CSAAGSDQPQHF.

This chain connects TRBV13 to TRBJ2-3, with TRBD1 matching 10 bases. Per the germline V gene, CDR1 is PRHDT and CDR2 is FYEKMQ (reference sequence). CDR3 length equals 15 residues. V was clipped by 5 bases and J by 5 bases; unmatched bases: 7. The CDR3: CASSGRDRGKDTQYF. The CDR3 DNA reads as TGTGCCAGCAGCGGAAGGGACAGGGGAAAAGATACGCAGTATTTT. The full variable domain, with the rest looked up from reference TRBV13 and TRBJ2-3, is AAGVIQSPRHLIKEKRETATLKCYPIPRHDTVYWYQQGPGQDPQFLISFYEKMQSDKGSIPDRFSAQQFSDYHSELNMSSLELGDSALYFCASSGRDRGKDTQYFGPGTRLTVL.

The rearrangement joins TRBV12-3 or TRBV12-4 to TRBJ1-6; 7 bases agree with TRBD1. CDR3 length equals 13 residues. Germline trimming cut 10 bases from V and 6 bases from J; bases unmatched to any gene: 6. CDR3: CAIRRQGNSPLHF. The CDR3 DNA sequence: TGTGCCATCCGCCGACAGGGTAATTCACCCCTCCACTTT.

This clonotype was counted only a few times. This sequence joins TRBV4-3 and TRBJ1-4; D perhaps matches TRBD1 (6 bases). Germline V lookup: CDR1 LGHNA, CDR2 YSLEER. Trimming left V 4 bases short and J 7 bases short, with 22 bases between. The CDR3 consists of 17 residues. CDR3 nucleotides: TGCGCCAGCAGCCTGACAGGTTCTGCCGTCGGGGGTGAAAAACTGTTTTTT. The encoded protein is CASSLTGSAVGGEKLFF.

This clonotype showed up just a few times. V is TRBV20-1 and J is TRBJ2-5; possibly TRBD2 for D (7 bases). Germline CDR1 and CDR2: DFQATT and SNEGSKA (reference sequence). The CDR3 sequence is 14 residues long. V lost 6 bases and J 5 bases, leaving 19 bases between the germline ends. CDR3 amino acids: CSALPVTGGETQYF. DNA for the CDR3: TGCAGTGCCTTACCCGTGACGGGGGGCGAGACCCAGTACTTC.

A few counts support this clonotype. V usage is TRBV27 and J usage is TRBJ2-7; TRBD2 matches at 11 bases. The CDR3 has 15 residues. The ends lost 5 bases at V and 3 bases at J; junction bases unmatched: 6. Germline assignment: CDR1 MNHEY and CDR2 SMNVEV (reference sequence). CDR3 nucleotides: TGTGCCAGCAGTCATCTAGCGGGAGGTCTCTACGAGCAGTACTTC. This encodes CASSHLAGGLYEQYF.

This chain connects TRBV5-1 to TRBJ2-7; D may be TRBD2 (5 bases). V lost 0 bases, J lost 3 bases, and 10 bases lay in between. Germline V gene lookup returns CDR1 SGHRS and CDR2 YFSETQ. This CDR3 has 14 residues. The CDR3 nucleotides are TGCGCCAGCAGCTTGGGAGGGTTGGGCTACGAGCAGTACTTC. This translates into CASSLGGLGYEQYF. The whole variable domain, remainder taken from reference TRBV5-1 and TRBJ2-7, is KAGVTQTPRYLIKTRGQQVTLSCSPISGHRSVSWYQQTPGQGLQFLFEYFSETQRNKGNFPGRFSGRQFSNSRSEMNVSTLELGDSALYLCASSLGGLGYEQYFGPGTRLTVT.

This clonotype was detected only a few times. The V gene is TRBV2, the J gene TRBJ1-5, with D hard to call. Deletions cut 6 bases from V and 6 bases from J, with 9 bases between. In germline, CDR1 is SNHLY, CDR2 FYNNEI. The CDR3 length is 12 residues. CDR3 coding DNA: TGTGCCAGCAGACCAGTCGGTCAGCCCCAGCATTTT. This sequence encodes CASRPVGQPQHF.

This clonotype was recorded many times. The chain employs TRBV12-3 or TRBV12-4 and TRBJ2-3, with TRBD2 matching 9 bases. The CDR3 extends over 14 amino acids. V dropped 5 bases and J dropped 7; count of bases not matched to a gene: 7. The CDR3 loop reads CASSPGTSFNTQYF. CDR3 sequence (DNA): TGTGCCAGCAGTCCCGGGACTAGCTTTAATACGCAGTATTTT.